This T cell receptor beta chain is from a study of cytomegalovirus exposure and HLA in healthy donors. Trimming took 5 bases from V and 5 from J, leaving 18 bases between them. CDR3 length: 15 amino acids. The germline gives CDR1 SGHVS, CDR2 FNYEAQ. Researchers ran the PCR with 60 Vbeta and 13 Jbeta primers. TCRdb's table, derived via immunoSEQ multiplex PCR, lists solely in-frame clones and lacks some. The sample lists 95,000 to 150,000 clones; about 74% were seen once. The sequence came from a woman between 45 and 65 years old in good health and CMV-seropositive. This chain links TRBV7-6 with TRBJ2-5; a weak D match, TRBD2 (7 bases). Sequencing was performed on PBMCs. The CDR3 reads CASSGGGGGLETQYF. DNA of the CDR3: TGTGCCAGCAGCGGCGGGGGCGGAGGATTGGAGACCCAGTACTTC.